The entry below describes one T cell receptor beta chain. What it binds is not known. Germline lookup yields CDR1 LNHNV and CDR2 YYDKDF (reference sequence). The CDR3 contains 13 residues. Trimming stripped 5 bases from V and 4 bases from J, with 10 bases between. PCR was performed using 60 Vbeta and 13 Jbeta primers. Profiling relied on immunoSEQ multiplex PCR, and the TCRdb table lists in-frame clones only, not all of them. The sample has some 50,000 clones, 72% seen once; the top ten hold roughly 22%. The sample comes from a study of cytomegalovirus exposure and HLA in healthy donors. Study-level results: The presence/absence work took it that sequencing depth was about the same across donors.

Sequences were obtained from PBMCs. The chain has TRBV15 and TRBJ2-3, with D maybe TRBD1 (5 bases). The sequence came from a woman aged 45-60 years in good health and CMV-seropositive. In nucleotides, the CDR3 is TGTGCCACCAGCGACGACAGTTCAGATACGCAGTATTTT. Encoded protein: CATSDDSSDTQYF.